The next 29 T cell receptor beta chains were all read from a single sample in a study of response to subunit inactivated influenza vaccine listed by TCRdb under 2018. The method behind the library was RT-PCR. The sample was run on an Illumina HiSeq 2500. TCRdb redid the processing of the public reads, applying fastp at Q25 and MiXCR, and retained in-frame beta chains. Here each entry gathers all rows of one CDR3 protein and keeps the most common genes and DNA. Present in this sample are a few hundred thousand distinct CDR3 sequences, 22% of which were seen just once. The ten largest clones represent over 9% of the sample. The input for sequencing was PBMCs from blood, taken approximately 22 months after vaccination. The receptors derive from a man between 50 and 69 years old who received an inactivated influenza vaccine. Donor details come from another sample of the same person, matched by shared clones.

The chain joins TRBV29-1 to TRBJ1-2; no clear D gene. Between the trimmed V and J ends, which lost 6 bases and 5 bases, there was a span of 19 bases. The CDR3 spans 14 residues. Germline loops: CDR1 SQVTM, CDR2 ANQGSEA. The CDR3 spells CSVVEGRREYGYTF. The CDR3 DNA reads TGCAGCGTGGTTGAAGGTCGACGGGAGTATGGCTACACCTTC.

The chain is built from TRBV30 and TRBJ1-6, with D tentatively TRBD1 (5 bases). The CDR3 extends over 15 amino acids. The V and J ends lost 5 bases and 6 bases respectively, with 17 bases between them. Germline V lookup: CDR1 GTSNPN, CDR2 SVGIG (reference sequence). CDR3 sequence reads: CAWREQALVNSPLHF. Written as DNA, the CDR3 is TGTGCCTGGCGCGAACAGGCCCTGGTTAATTCACCCCTCCACTTT.

The rearrangement uses TRBV10-3 and TRBJ2-3; 12 nucleotides align to TRBD2. The V gene end was trimmed by 1 base and the J gene end by 1 base; junction bases not matched to a gene: 9. The V gene's germline CDR1 is ENHRY and CDR2 SYGVKD. The CDR3 extends over 19 amino acids. The CDR3 reads CAISELASGGAWGTDTQYF. CDR3 nucleotide sequence: TGTGCCATCAGTGAGTTGGCTAGCGGGGGGGCCTGGGGCACAGATACGCAGTATTTT.

This clonotype was observed a few times. CDR3 loop: CSAPFQYTGEAFF. In nucleotides, the CDR3 is TGCAGTGCTCCGTTTCAGTACACCGGTGAAGCTTTCTTT. J is TRBJ1-1 and V is TRBV20-1, with D hard to call. This CDR3 contains 13 residues. V was pared by 5 bases and J by 7 bases, with 17 bases between. Germline CDR1 reads DFQATT; CDR2 reads SNEGSKA (reference sequence).

In DNA form, the CDR3 reads TGCGCCAGCACCCGAGCCCTGGCTCGGCCCACAGATACGCAGTATTTT. Its protein is CASTRALARPTDTQYF. This sequence joins TRBV5-1 and TRBJ2-3; no firm D call. This CDR3 is built from 16 residues. Germline V CDR1 and CDR2: SGHRS, YFSETQ. Trimming stripped 6 bases from V and 2 bases from J, with 19 bases between.

This clonotype was detected only a few times. This chain uses TRBV20-1 with TRBJ1-4; no clear D. The germline V gene encodes CDR1 DFQATT and CDR2 SNEGSKA (reference sequence). The CDR3 is made up of 14 amino acids. Trimming removed 5 bases from V and 0 bases from J, with 10 bases in between. The CDR3 reads CSASRRATNEKLFF. CDR3 nucleotide sequence: TGCAGTGCTTCTAGAAGGGCAACTAATGAAAAACTGTTTTTT.

The rearrangement links TRBV6-1 to TRBJ1-1; no firm D call. V lost 5 bases and J lost 2, with 15 bases in between. The CDR3 is made up of 15 amino acids. Germline-derived CDR1 and CDR2 are MNHNS and SASEGT. The CDR3 sequence is CASSKNGLTNTEAFF. CDR3 bases: TGTGCCAGCAGTAAAAACGGGCTTACAAACACTGAAGCTTTCTTT.

This clonotype occurred a few times. The V and J genes are TRBV7-2 and TRBJ2-1, with TRBD2 identical over 11 bases. The V gene end was trimmed by 7 bases and the J gene end by 7 bases; junction bases not matched to a gene: 9. CDR3 length: 15 amino acids. Germline CDR1 and CDR2: SGHTA and FQGNSA. The CDR3 spells CASTLLAGVGNEQFF. The DNA for the CDR3 is TGTGCCAGCACCCTACTAGCGGGAGTGGGAAATGAGCAGTTCTTC.

This clonotype was counted only a few times. The rearrangement links TRBV20-1 to TRBJ2-7; D is uncertain. There are 13 residues in the CDR3. The germline CDR1 and CDR2 sequences are DFQATT and SNEGSKA (reference sequence). Between the trimmed V and J ends, which lost 0 bases and 2 bases, there was a span of 8 bases. CDR3 bases: TGCAGTGCTAGAGATAAAAACACCTACGAGCAGTACTTC. Encoded protein: CSARDKNTYEQYF.

This clonotype occurred many times. The genes are TRBV3-1 and TRBJ2-7; D gene uncertain. The germline gives CDR1 LGHDT, CDR2 YNNKEL (reference sequence). Trimming cost V 1 base and J 7 bases, with 8 bases left between them. This CDR3 is 12 amino acids long. CDR3 protein: CASSQGGREQYF. CDR3 DNA: TGTGCCAGCAGCCAAGGCGGCAGGGAGCAGTACTTC.

This rearrangement joins TRBV27 to TRBJ2-2, with a tentative D call TRBD2 (6 bases). V was trimmed by 2 bases and J by 6 bases, leaving 16 bases between them. CDR1 is MNHEY, CDR2 SMNVEV, per germline (reference sequence). The CDR3 is 16 amino acids. The CDR3 protein is CASSLNWGDEAGELFF. The CDR3 nucleotides read TGTGCCAGCAGTTTAAACTGGGGGGATGAGGCCGGGGAGCTGTTTTTT.

V usage is TRBV7-9 and J usage is TRBJ2-5; D gene ambiguous. Germline CDR1 SEHNR, CDR2 FQNEAQ (reference sequence). The V and J ends lost 3 bases and 0 bases respectively, with 11 bases between them. This CDR3 spans 15 amino acids. DNA of the CDR3: TGTGCCAGCAGCTTGGGGTCGGGTAACCAAGAGACCCAGTACTTC. This gives the protein CASSLGSGNQETQYF.

A few counts support this clonotype. The chain carries TRBV13 and TRBJ1-1; D is unclear. V lost 0 bases and J 6 bases, leaving 8 bases between the germline ends. This CDR3 contains 13 residues. CDR1 is PRHDT, CDR2 FYEKMQ, per germline (reference sequence). CDR3 amino acids: CASSLGGGSEAFF. DNA of the CDR3: TGTGCCAGCAGCTTAGGGGGAGGGTCTGAAGCTTTCTTT.

The V and J genes are TRBV6-5 and TRBJ2-7, with TRBD1 matching 7 bases. The CDR3 consists of 13 residues. J gave up 2 bases and V 4 bases, and 2 bases lay outside the gene matches. Germline V CDR1 and CDR2: MNHEY, SVGAGI. CDR3 in amino acids: CASSWGQTYEQYF. In DNA, the CDR3 is TGTGCCAGCAGTTGGGGACAGACCTACGAGCAGTACTTC.

The chain couples TRBV21-1 to TRBJ2-7. TRBV21-1 is recorded as a pseudogene. The CDR3 length is 16 residues. The CDR3 region is CASSKVSDTISYEQYF. CDR3 DNA sequence: TGTGCCAGCAGCAAAGTCTCCGACACAATCTCCTACGAGCAGTACTTC.

This rearrangement joins TRBV25-1 to TRBJ2-1; the D gene is possibly TRBD2 (6 bases). V was cut by 3 bases and J by 4 bases, with 13 bases left in between. The CDR3 is made up of 15 amino acids. Germline assignment: CDR1 MGHDK and CDR2 SYGVNS. The CDR3 DNA reads as TGTGCCAGCAGTGAGGGGCCAGGGACTTACAATGAGCAGTTCTTC. Translated, it gives CASSEGPGTYNEQFF.

This chain links TRBV7-2 with TRBJ1-4; D is perhaps TRBD1 (5 bases). This CDR3 spans 14 amino acids. Germline V gene lookup returns CDR1 SGHTA and CDR2 FQGNSA. V was shortened by 3 bases and J by 7 bases, with 12 bases between the two germline ends. Here the CDR3 DNA reads TGTGCCAGCAGCTTCCAGGGAGGAGTTGAAAAACTGTTTTTT. Translating gives CASSFQGGVEKLFF.

This clonotype appeared a few times. This sequence joins TRBV20-1 and TRBJ1-1; TRBD1 might be the D (5 bases). The CDR3 is 15 residues long. V was cut by 1 base and J by 1 base, with 13 bases left in between. Germline V gives CDR1 DFQATT, CDR2 SNEGSKA (reference sequence). CDR3 DNA sequence: TGCAGTGCTAGAGGGAGGCCAGGGACGAACACTGAAGCTTTCTTT. This translates into CSARGRPGTNTEAFF.

The sample holds a few counts of this clonotype. The chain employs TRBV3-1 and TRBJ1-1; D is unresolved. Germline lookup yields CDR1 LGHDT and CDR2 YNNKEL (reference sequence). This CDR3 has 16 residues. V shed 1 base and J shed 3 bases, with 15 bases lying between them. The CDR3 loop reads CASSQAHAFQDTEAFF. In DNA, the CDR3 is TGTGCCAGCAGCCAAGCCCATGCATTCCAAGACACTGAAGCTTTCTTT.

The chain is built from TRBV7-2 and TRBJ2-7; 7 bases fit TRBD2. The length of the CDR3 is 16 residues. V gave up 1 base and J gave up 7 bases; unmatched junction bases: 13. Looked up from germline, CDR1 is SGHTA and CDR2 is FQGNSA. The CDR3 DNA sequence: TGTGCCAGCAGCTTAGAGGGAGGGCGGCAGGGAATTGAGCAGTACTTC. Translating gives CASSLEGGRQGIEQYF.

V is TRBV18 and J is TRBJ1-4; 7 positions match TRBD1. Germline CDR1 and CDR2: KGHSH and LQKENI. This CDR3 contains 15 residues. V trimming: 6 bases; J trimming: 0 bases; junction bases outside the gene matches: 4. CDR3 in DNA: TGTGCCAGCTCGGGGACAGAAGCAACTAATGAAAAACTGTTTTTT. Translating it yields CASSGTEATNEKLFF.

V and J are TRBV14 and TRBJ2-3; D may be TRBD2 (5 bases). V was clipped by 0 bases and J by 5 bases, with 12 bases between them. The CDR3 has 15 amino acids. Germline V gene sequence: CDR1 SGHDN, CDR2 FVKESK. The CDR3 bases are TGTGCCAGCAGCCAAGAAGGGAGCGGCCAAGATACGCAGTATTTT. Amino acid sequence: CASSQEGSGQDTQYF.

This clonotype was observed a handful of times. V usage is TRBV7-2 and J usage is TRBJ1-5, with D perhaps matching TRBD1 (5 bases). Germline loops: CDR1 SGHTA, CDR2 FQGNSA. Trimming removed 0 bases from V and 7 bases from J, with 10 bases in between. CDR3 length: 14 residues. The DNA for the CDR3 is TGTGCCAGCAGCTTAGCGATGGGGGGACAGCCCCAGCATTTT. Translating gives CASSLAMGGQPQHF.

This clonotype was recorded at least ten times. The chain is built from TRBV28 and TRBJ1-3, with a tentative D call TRBD1 (6 bases). CDR3 length: 14 residues. The V and J ends lost 7 bases and 2 bases respectively, with 12 bases between them. The germline gives CDR1 MDHEN, CDR2 SYDVKM. The CDR3 is CASNNGQPGNTIYF. The CDR3 nucleotides are TGTGCCAGCAACAATGGACAGCCTGGAAACACCATATATTTT. Variable domain in full (rest from reference TRBV28 and TRBJ1-3): DVKVTQSSRYLVKRTGEKVFLECVQDMDHENMFWYRQDPGLGLRLIYFSYDVKMKEKGDIPEGYSVSREKKERFSLILESASTNQTSMYLCASNNGQPGNTIYFGEGSWLTVV.

In this sample, this clonotype turned up a few times. V is TRBV11-2 and J is TRBJ2-7; D is unresolved. The V gene lost 0 bases and the J gene lost 3 bases, with 12 bases spanning the gap. CDR3 length: 15 amino acids. The germline V gene encodes CDR1 SGHAT and CDR2 FQNNGV. The CDR3 DNA reads as TGTGCCAGCAGCTTAGATGGAAGGGCTCTCTACGAGCAGTACTTC. Translation: CASSLDGRALYEQYF.

This chain uses TRBV7-2 with TRBJ2-1; TRBD2 matches at 12 bases. V shed 3 bases, J shed 5 bases, and the junction held 8 bases outside the gene matches. This CDR3 is built from 17 residues. From germline, CDR1 is SGHTA and CDR2 FQGNSA. CDR3 sequence (DNA): TGTGCCAGCAGCTTGGTACTACTAGCGGGGGGCCACAATGAGCAGTTCTTC. Translating gives CASSLVLLAGGHNEQFF.

This clonotype turned up a few times. The V and J genes are TRBV6-2 or TRBV6-3 and TRBJ2-7; no clear D. With 2 bases removed from V and 3 bases from J, the gap between germline ends came to 5 bases. In germline, CDR1 is MNHEY, CDR2 SVGEGT. The CDR3 covers 12 residues. CDR3 coding DNA: TGTGCCAGCAGTTACGACGGCTACGAGCAGTACTTC. Amino acids: CASSYDGYEQYF.

The chain combines TRBV15 with TRBJ2-6, with unresolved D. Between the trimmed V and J ends, which lost 0 bases and 3 bases, there was a span of 6 bases. Germline CDR1 LNHNV, CDR2 YYDKDF (reference sequence). CDR3 length: 15 amino acids. The CDR3 here is CATSRDRVGANVLTF. CDR3 nucleotides: TGTGCCACCAGCAGAGATAGGGTTGGGGCCAACGTCCTGACTTTC.

With regard to this clonotype: Possible read error: a much larger clone is one base away. The conserved final phenylalanine or tryptophan is absent from the CDR3, which likely points to a read error. CDR3 in amino acids: CASSQDGRNQPQHS. CDR3 DNA: TGCGCCAGCAGCCAAGATGGGAGGAATCAGCCCCAGCATTCT. The chain carries TRBV4-1 and TRBJ1-5; D gene ambiguous. Germline V gene data show CDR1 as MGHRA and CDR2 as YSYEKL. Trimming removed 0 bases at V and 4 bases at J, with 7 bases between. There are 14 residues in the CDR3.